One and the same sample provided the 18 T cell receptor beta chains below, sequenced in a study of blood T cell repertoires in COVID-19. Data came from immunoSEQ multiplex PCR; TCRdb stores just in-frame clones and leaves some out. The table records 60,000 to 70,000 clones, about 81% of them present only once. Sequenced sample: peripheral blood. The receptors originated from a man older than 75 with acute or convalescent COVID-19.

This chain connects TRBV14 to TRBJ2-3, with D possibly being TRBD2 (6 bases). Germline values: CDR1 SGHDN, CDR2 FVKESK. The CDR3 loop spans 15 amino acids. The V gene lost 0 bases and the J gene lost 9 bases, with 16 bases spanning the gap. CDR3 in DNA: TGTGCCAGCAGCCAAGACTCCAGCGGGCGTGGAACGCAGTATTTT. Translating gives CASSQDSSGRGTQYF.

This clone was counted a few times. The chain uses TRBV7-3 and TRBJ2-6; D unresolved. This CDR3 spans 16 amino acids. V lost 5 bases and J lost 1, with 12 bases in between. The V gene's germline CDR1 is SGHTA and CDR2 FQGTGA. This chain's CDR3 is CASSPLLGSGANVLTF. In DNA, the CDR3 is TGTGCCAGCAGCCCCCTACTCGGGTCTGGGGCCAACGTCCTGACTTTC.

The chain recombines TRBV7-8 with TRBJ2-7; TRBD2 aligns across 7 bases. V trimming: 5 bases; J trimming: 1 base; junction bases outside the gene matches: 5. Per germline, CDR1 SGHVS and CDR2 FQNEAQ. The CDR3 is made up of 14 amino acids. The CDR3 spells CASSPRTRSYEQYF. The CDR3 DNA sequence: TGTGCCAGCAGCCCCCGGACTAGGTCCTACGAGCAGTACTTC.

The CDR3 sequence: CASSLGGGTDTQYF. The CDR3 DNA is TGTGCCAGCTCACTCGGAGGAGGGACAGATACGCAGTATTTT. This chain joins TRBV18 and TRBJ2-3, with D tentatively TRBD2 (6 bases). Germline CDR1 reads KGHSH; CDR2 reads LQKENI. The CDR3 totals 14 residues. The V end lost 4 bases, the J end lost 3 bases, and 11 bases lay between the germline ends.

The CDR3 sequence is CASSPSEREGRLEQYF. As DNA, the CDR3 is TGTGCCAGTAGTCCCTCTGAGCGGGAGGGCCGCCTCGAGCAGTACTTC. The V and J genes are TRBV19 and TRBJ2-7; 10 bases line up with TRBD2. With 5 bases clipped from V and 6 bases from J, the junction kept 13 bases outside the gene matches. CDR1 is LNHDA, CDR2 SQIVND, per germline (reference sequence). The length of the CDR3 is 16 residues. Based on the CDR3 plus reference TRBV19 and TRBJ2-7, the full variable domain is DGGITQSPKYLFRKEGQNVTLSCEQNLNHDAMYWYRQDPGQGLRLIYYSQIVNDFQKGDIAEGYSVSREKKESFPLTVTSAQKNPTAFYLCASSPSEREGRLEQYFGPGTRLTVT.

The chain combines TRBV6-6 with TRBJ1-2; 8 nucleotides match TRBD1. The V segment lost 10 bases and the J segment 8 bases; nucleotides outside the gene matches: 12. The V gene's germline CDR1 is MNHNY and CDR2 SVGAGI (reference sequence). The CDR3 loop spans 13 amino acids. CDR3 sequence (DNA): TGTGCCACCGACACAAGACAGGGGATCGGCTACACCTTC. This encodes CATDTRQGIGYTF.

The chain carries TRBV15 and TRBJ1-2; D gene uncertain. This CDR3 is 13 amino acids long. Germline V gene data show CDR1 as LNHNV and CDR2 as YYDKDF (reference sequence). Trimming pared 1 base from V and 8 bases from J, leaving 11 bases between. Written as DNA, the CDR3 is TGTGCCACCAGCAGAGGTGGAGGCCGGGGCTACACCTTC. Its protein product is CATSRGGGRGYTF.

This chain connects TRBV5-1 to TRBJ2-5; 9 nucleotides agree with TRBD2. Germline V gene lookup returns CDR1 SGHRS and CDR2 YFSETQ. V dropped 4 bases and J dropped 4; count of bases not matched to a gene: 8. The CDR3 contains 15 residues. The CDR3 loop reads CASSPLGLAGETQYF. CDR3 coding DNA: TGCGCCAGCAGCCCGTTGGGACTAGCTGGAGAGACCCAGTACTTC.

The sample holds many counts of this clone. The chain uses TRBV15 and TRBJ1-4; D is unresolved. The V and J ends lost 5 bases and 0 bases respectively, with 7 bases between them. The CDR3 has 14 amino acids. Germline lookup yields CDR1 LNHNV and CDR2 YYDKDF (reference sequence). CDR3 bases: TGTGCCACCAGCGTAGAACCAACTAATGAAAAACTGTTTTTT. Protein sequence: CATSVEPTNEKLFF.

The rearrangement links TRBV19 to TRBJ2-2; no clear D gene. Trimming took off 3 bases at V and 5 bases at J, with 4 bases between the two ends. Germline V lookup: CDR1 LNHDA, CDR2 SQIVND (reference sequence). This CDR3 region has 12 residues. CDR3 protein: CASSILTGELFF. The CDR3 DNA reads TGTGCCAGTAGTATCCTAACCGGGGAGCTGTTTTTT.

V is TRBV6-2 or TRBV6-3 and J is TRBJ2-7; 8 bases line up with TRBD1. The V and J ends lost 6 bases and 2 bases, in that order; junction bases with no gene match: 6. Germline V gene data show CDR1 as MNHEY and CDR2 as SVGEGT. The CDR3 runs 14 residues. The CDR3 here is CASSNRDRTYEQYF. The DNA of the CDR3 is TGTGCCAGCAGCAACCGGGACAGGACCTACGAGCAGTACTTC.

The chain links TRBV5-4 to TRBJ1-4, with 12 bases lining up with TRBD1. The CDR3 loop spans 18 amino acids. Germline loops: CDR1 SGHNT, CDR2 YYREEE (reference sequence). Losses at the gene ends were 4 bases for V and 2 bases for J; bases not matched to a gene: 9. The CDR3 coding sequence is TGTGCCAGCAGCGTCCGGGACAGGGGGCTTCGGACTAATGAAAAACTGTTTTTT. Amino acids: CASSVRDRGLRTNEKLFF.

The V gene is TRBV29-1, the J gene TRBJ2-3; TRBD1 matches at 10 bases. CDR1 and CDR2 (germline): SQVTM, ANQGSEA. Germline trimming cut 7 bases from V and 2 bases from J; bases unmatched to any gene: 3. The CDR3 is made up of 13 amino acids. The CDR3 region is CSAGQGITDTQYF. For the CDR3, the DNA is TGCAGCGCGGGACAGGGGATCACAGATACGCAGTATTTT.

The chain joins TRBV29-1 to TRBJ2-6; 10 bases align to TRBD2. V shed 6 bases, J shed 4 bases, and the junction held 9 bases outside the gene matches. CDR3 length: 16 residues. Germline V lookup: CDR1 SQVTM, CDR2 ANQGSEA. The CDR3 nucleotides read TGCAGCGTGGGGGAACTAGCGGGAACCGGGGCCAACGTCCTGACTTTC. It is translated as CSVGELAGTGANVLTF. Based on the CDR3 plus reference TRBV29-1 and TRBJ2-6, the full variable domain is SAVISQKPSRDICQRGTSLTIQCQVDSQVTMMFWYRQQPGQSLTLIATANQGSEATYESGFVIDKFPISRPNLTFSTLTVSNMSPEDSSIYLCSVGELAGTGANVLTFGAGSRLTVL.

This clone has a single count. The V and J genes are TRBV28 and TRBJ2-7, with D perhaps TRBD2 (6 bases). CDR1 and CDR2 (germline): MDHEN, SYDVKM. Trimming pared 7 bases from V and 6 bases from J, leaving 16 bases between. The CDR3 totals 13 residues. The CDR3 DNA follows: TGTGCCAGCATTCTTCGGAGGGATGGCGAGCAGTACTTC. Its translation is CASILRRDGEQYF.

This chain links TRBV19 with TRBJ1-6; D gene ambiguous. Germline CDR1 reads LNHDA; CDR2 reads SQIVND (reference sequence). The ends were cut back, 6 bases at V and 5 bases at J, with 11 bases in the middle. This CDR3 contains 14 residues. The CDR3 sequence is CASRTGRDNSPLHF. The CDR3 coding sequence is TGTGCCAGTAGGACGGGGAGGGATAATTCACCCCTCCACTTT.

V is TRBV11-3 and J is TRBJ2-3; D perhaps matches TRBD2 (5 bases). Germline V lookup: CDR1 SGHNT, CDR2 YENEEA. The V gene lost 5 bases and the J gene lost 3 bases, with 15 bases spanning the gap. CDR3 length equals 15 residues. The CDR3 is CASSPGGGETDTQYF. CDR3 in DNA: TGTGCCAGCAGCCCAGGAGGTGGCGAGACAGATACGCAGTATTTT.

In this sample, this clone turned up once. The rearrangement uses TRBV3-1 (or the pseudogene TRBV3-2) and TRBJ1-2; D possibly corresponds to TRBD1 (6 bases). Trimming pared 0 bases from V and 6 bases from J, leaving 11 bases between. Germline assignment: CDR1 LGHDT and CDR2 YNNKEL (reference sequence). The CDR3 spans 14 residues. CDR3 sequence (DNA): TGTGCCAGCAGCCAAGACGTTGACAGGAATGGCTACACCTTC. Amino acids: CASSQDVDRNGYTF.